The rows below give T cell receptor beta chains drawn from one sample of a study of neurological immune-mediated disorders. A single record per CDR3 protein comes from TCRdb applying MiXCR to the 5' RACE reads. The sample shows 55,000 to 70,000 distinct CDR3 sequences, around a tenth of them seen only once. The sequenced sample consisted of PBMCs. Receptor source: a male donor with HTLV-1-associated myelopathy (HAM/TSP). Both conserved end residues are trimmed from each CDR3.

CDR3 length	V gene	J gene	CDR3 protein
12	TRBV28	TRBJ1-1	ASSNDRVNTEAF
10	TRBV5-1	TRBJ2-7	ASSPLGLEQY
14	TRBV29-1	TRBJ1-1	SVERAGWGSGTEAF
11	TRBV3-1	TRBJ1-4	ASRDGGNEKLF
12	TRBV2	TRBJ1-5	ASTDRGSNQPQH
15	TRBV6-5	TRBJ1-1	ASSEHFSGELNTEAF
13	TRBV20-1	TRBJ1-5	SARQTGGIGQPQH
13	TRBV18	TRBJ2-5	ASSLRRGIEETQY
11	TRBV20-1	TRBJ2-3	SARAPSPDTQY
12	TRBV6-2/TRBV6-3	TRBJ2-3	ASSPSVSTDTQY
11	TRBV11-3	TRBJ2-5	ASSRQGKETQY
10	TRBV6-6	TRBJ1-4	ASKGANEKLF
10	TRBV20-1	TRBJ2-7	SPRDRSYEQY
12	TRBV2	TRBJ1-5	ASSGGQVEGRQH
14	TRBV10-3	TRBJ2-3	AISEPGQGAADTQY
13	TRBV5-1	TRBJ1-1	ASSLGTGMNTEAF
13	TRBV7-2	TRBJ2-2	ASSLRTANTGELF
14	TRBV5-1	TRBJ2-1	ASSPLAVGSYNEQF
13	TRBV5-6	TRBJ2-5	ASSSQGQGGETQY
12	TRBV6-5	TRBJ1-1	ASTYSGGGTEAF
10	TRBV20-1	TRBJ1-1	SARNSNTEAF
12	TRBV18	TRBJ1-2	ASSPPGLDYGYT
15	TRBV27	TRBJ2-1	ASSLFGSGGGLNEQF
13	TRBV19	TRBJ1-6	ASSIRGLRNSPLH
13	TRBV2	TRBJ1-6	ASSEGALYNSPLH
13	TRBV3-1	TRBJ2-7	ASSQDHGQGYEQY
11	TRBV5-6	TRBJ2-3	ASSLRSADTQY
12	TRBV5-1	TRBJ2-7	ASSPTGGSYEQY
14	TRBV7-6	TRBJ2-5	ASSLTGLAGQETQY
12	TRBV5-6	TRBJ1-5	ASSLVGAGQPQH
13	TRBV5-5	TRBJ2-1	ASSSQGIDYNEQF
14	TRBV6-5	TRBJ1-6	ASSYRTSKPNSPLH
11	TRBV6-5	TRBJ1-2	ASRNRLYYGYT
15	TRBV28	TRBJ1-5	ASAIGTGIRGNQPQH
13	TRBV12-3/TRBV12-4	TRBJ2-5	ASSFPRDSQETQY
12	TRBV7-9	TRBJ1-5	ASSRTASNQPQH
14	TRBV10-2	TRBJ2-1	ASNPPGQRGVHEQF
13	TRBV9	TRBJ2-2	ASSVEGGVGGELF
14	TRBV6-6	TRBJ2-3	ASSNLLAGGMDTQY
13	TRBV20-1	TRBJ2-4	SAPRPNLAKNIQY
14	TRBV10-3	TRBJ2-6	AISEEFPPGANVLT
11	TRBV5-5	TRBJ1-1	ASSFDPNTEAF
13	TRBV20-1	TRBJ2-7	SARERAGVYYEQY
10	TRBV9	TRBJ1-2	ASSVAAYGYT
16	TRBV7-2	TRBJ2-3	ASRRRGGTSGGTDTQY
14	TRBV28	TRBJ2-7	ASSPNDRARGFEQY
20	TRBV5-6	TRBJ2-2	ASSFYICSASGRGANTGELF
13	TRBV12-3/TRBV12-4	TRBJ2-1	ASSLNSRSYNEQF
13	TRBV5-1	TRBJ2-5	ASSLGPDRGETQY
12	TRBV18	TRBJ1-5	ASSAQGGNQPQH
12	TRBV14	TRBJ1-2	ASSPSGHHYGYT
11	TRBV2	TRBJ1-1	ASRGQVNTEAF
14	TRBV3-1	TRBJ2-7	ASSQDWGRGAGEQY
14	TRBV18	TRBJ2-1	ASSPEAGGLYNEQF
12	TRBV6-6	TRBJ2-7	ASRRTGLSYEQY
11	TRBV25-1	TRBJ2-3	ASSEWSTDTQY
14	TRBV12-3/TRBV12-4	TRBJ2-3	ASSLRLAPSTDTQY
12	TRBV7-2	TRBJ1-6	ASSYSSYNSPLH
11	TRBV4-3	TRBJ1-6	ASRNRNNSPLH
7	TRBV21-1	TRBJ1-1	ASSRGAF